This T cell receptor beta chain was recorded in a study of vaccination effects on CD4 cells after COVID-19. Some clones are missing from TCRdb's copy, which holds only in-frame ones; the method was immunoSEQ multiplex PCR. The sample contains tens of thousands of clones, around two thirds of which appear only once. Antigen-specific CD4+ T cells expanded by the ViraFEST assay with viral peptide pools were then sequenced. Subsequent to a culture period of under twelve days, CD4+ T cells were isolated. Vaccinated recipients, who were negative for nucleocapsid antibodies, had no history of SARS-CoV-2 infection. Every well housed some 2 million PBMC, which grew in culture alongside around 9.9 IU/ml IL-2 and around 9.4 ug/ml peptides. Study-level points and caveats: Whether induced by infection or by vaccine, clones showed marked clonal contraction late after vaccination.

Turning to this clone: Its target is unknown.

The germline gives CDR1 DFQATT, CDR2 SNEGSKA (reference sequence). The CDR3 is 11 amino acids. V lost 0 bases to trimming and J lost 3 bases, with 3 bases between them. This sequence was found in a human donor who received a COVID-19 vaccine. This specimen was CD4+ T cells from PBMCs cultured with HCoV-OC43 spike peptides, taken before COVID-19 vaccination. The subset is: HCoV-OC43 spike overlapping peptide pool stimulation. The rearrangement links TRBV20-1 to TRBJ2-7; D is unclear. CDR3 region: CSAREDYEQYF. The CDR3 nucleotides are TGCAGTGCTAGAGAAGACTACGAGCAGTACTTC.